One sample yielded the 27 T cell receptor beta chains listed below, sequenced in a study of shared clonotypes between healthy human individuals. The repertoire was sequenced with immunoSEQ multiplex PCR; TCRdb's copy has only in-frame clones and lacks some. This sample has millions of clones; over 85% occur once, and the top ten carry more than 0.1%. Sequencing was performed on naive CD4+ T cells sorted from blood. As to subset: CD45RA+ positively selected. Every receptor here comes from a man younger than 35 in good health.

V gene TRBV10-3 combines with J gene TRBJ2-3, with 7 bases identical to TRBD2. The germline V gene has CDR1 ENHRY and CDR2 SYGVKD. The CDR3 sequence is 15 residues long. The V gene end was trimmed by 0 bases and the J gene end by 5 bases; junction bases not matched to a gene: 5. In DNA, the CDR3 is TGTGCCATCAGTGAGTCTGGGGGGGTTGGAGATACGCAGTATTTT. Protein: CAISESGGVGDTQYF.

This chain links TRBV5-1 with TRBJ2-7; D is unclear. The germline V gene encodes CDR1 SGHRS and CDR2 YFSETQ. V gave up 5 bases and J gave up 6 bases, with 9 bases separating them. The CDR3 is made up of 11 amino acids. This chain's CDR3 is CASRGIGEQYF. The CDR3 DNA reads TGCGCCAGCAGGGGAATTGGCGAGCAGTACTTC.

The CDR3 spells CASTLAGVSYNEQFF. CDR3 nucleotide sequence: TGTGCCAGCACCCTAGCGGGAGTTTCCTACAATGAGCAGTTCTTC. The V gene is TRBV5-8, the J gene TRBJ2-1; 10 bases agree with TRBD2. V lost 6 bases and J lost 1; bases outside the gene matches: 4. Germline CDR1 is SGHTS and CDR2 is YDEGEE. This CDR3 spans 15 amino acids.

The V and J genes are TRBV11-2 and TRBJ1-3; no firm D call. V was trimmed by 5 bases and J by 4 bases, leaving 15 bases between them. The germline gives CDR1 SGHAT, CDR2 FQNNGV. The CDR3 is made up of 15 amino acids. In nucleotides, the CDR3 is TGTGCCAGCAGCCCCATTTGGACGCCAGGAAACACCATATATTTT. This encodes CASSPIWTPGNTIYF.

The chain combines TRBV27 with TRBJ2-7; weak D call: TRBD2 (5 bases). V dropped 2 bases and J dropped 4 bases, with 12 bases sitting between them. There are 14 residues in the CDR3. Germline V gene sequence: CDR1 MNHEY, CDR2 SMNVEV (reference sequence). CDR3 DNA sequence: TGTGCCAGCAGTTTAACGAGCCTAGCTTACGAGCAGTACTTC. Its protein is CASSLTSLAYEQYF.

The chain combines TRBV5-4 with TRBJ1-6; D ambiguous. In germline, CDR1 is SGHNT, CDR2 YYREEE (reference sequence). This CDR3 is built from 13 residues. Trimming removed 4 bases from V and 6 bases from J, with 8 bases in between. CDR3 sequence (DNA): TGTGCCAGCAGCCTCGACCCTAATTCACCCCTCCACTTT. It codes for CASSLDPNSPLHF.

V usage is TRBV27 and J usage is TRBJ1-6; D uncertain. The germline V gene encodes CDR1 MNHEY and CDR2 SMNVEV (reference sequence). CDR3 length equals 15 residues. V was shortened by 6 bases and J by 0 bases, with 9 bases between the two germline ends. The CDR3 spells CASRVRSSYNSPLHF. CDR3 coding DNA: TGTGCCAGCAGAGTACGGAGCTCCTATAATTCACCCCTCCACTTT.

The chain links TRBV9 to TRBJ2-2; 7 bases are a match to TRBD2. V shed 0 bases and J 4 bases; nucleotides not matched to a gene: 6. CDR3 size: 16 residues. CDR1 is SGDLS, CDR2 YYNGEE, per germline. In DNA form, the CDR3 reads TGTGCCAGCAGCGTAGGACGAGGGAGGGCCACCGGGGAGCTGTTTTTT. Translated, it gives CASSVGRGRATGELFF.

The rearrangement joins TRBV5-6 to TRBJ2-7; TRBD1 aligns across 7 bases. The CDR3 has 14 residues. Germline CDR1 and CDR2: SGHDT and YYEEEE. V lost 4 bases and J lost 1; bases outside the gene matches: 5. CDR3 residues: CASSRDRASYEQYF. The CDR3 nucleotides are TGTGCCAGCAGCCGCGACAGGGCTTCCTACGAGCAGTACTTC.

This chain's CDR3 is CAWRRSGGDDNEQFF. CDR3 in DNA: TGTGCCTGGAGGAGAAGCGGGGGGGATGACAATGAGCAGTTCTTC. This chain links TRBV30 with TRBJ2-1; the match to TRBD2 covers 10 bases. CDR1 GTSNPN and CDR2 SVGIG come from the germline V gene (reference sequence). The CDR3 runs to 15 residues. After removal of 3 bases from V and 5 bases from J, the junction contained 7 bases not matched to a gene.

The chain employs TRBV7-2 and TRBJ2-6; no reliable D call. Germline CDR1 SGHTA, CDR2 FQGNSA. V lost 5 bases and J lost 0, with 11 bases in between. The CDR3 consists of 16 residues. The CDR3 protein is CASSGRHPSGANVLTF. The DNA of the CDR3 is TGTGCCAGCAGCGGGCGGCATCCCTCTGGGGCCAACGTCCTGACTTTC.

The chain combines TRBV4-1 with TRBJ1-2; TRBD1 might be the D (5 bases). Germline CDR1 is MGHRA and CDR2 is YSYEKL. The CDR3 length is 15 residues. The V end lost 4 bases, the J end lost 1 base, and 13 bases lay between the germline ends. The CDR3 reads CASSPLYGGNYGYTF. The CDR3 DNA reads as TGCGCCAGCAGCCCCCTATATGGGGGTAACTATGGCTACACCTTC.

For this clone: This sample also contains other DNA sequences that code for the same CDR3. This chain joins TRBV27 and TRBJ1-2; D perhaps matches TRBD1 (5 bases). V lost 5 bases and J lost 0, with 10 bases in between. Germline CDR1 and CDR2: MNHEY and SMNVEV (reference sequence). The CDR3 has 14 amino acids. The CDR3 reads CASSLGRTNYGYTF. The CDR3, as DNA: TGTGCCAGCAGTCTGGGACGCACTAACTATGGCTACACCTTC.

This chain joins TRBV11-2 and TRBJ1-4; tentative D call: TRBD1 (5 bases). Trimming shortened V by 2 bases and J by 8 bases, and 12 bases separated the two germline ends. The germline gives CDR1 SGHAT, CDR2 FQNNGV. The CDR3 spans 14 residues. CDR3 nucleotides: TGTGCCAGCAGCTTAAGCCTAGGGGCCGAAAAACTGTTTTTT. As protein: CASSLSLGAEKLFF.

The V gene is TRBV6-4, the J gene TRBJ1-1, with a weak D call TRBD1 (5 bases). The CDR3 runs 16 residues. The germline V gene has CDR1 MRHNA and CDR2 SNTAGT. V shed 5 bases and J shed 4 bases, with 20 bases lying between them. The CDR3 protein is CASSPFFPQGITEAFF. DNA of the CDR3: TGTGCCAGCAGTCCCTTCTTCCCGCAGGGAATCACTGAAGCTTTCTTT.

The chain couples TRBV27 to TRBJ2-5; TRBD1 matches 7 bases. V shed 11 bases and J 2 bases; nucleotides not matched to a gene: 11. The germline gives CDR1 MNHEY, CDR2 SMNVEV (reference sequence). The length of the CDR3 is 14 residues. The CDR3 is CAVAIPGQQETQYF. The CDR3 DNA follows: TGTGCCGTCGCGATTCCGGGACAGCAAGAGACCCAGTACTTC.

The CDR3 spells CASSPDRGNYGYTF. The CDR3 nucleotides read TGTGCCAGTAGTCCCGACAGGGGGAACTATGGCTACACCTTC. The chain recombines TRBV19 with TRBJ1-2; 9 nucleotides agree with TRBD1. Losses at the gene ends were 5 bases for V and 2 bases for J; bases not matched to a gene: 3. Germline V lookup: CDR1 LNHDA, CDR2 SQIVND (reference sequence). This CDR3 has 14 residues.

This chain uses TRBV29-1 with TRBJ2-3; D gene unclear. CDR1 and CDR2 (germline): SQVTM, ANQGSEA. Trimming cost V 7 bases and J 2 bases, with 13 bases left between them. The CDR3 contains 13 residues. The CDR3 protein is CSADPGYTDTQYF. The CDR3 region has the DNA TGCAGCGCTGACCCTGGGTACACAGATACGCAGTATTTT.

As concerns this clone: Additional DNA sequences in this sample encode the identical CDR3. This rearrangement joins TRBV5-6 to TRBJ2-7, with 8 bases matching TRBD1. This CDR3 comprises 14 residues. Germline assignment: CDR1 SGHDT and CDR2 YYEEEE. V lost 5 bases, J lost 4 bases, and 8 bases stayed unmatched. CDR3 coding DNA: TGTGCCAGCAGTCCACCGGGACAGGCGTACGAGCAGTACTTC. Amino acid sequence: CASSPPGQAYEQYF.

V usage is TRBV28 and J usage is TRBJ2-3, with 11 bases aligning to TRBD2. J lost 5 bases, V lost 4 bases, and 14 bases had no gene match. Germline CDR1 is MDHEN and CDR2 is SYDVKM. The CDR3 is 18 amino acids. For the CDR3, the DNA is TGTGCCAGCAGTTCCCCCGGGATAGCGGGGGGGCGTAGAGATACGCAGTATTTT. It is translated as CASSSPGIAGGRRDTQYF.

The rearrangement links TRBV28 to TRBJ2-5; tentatively, D is TRBD1 (6 bases). V lost 10 bases and J lost 4, with 19 bases in between. CDR1 is MDHEN, CDR2 SYDVKM, per germline. This CDR3 contains 14 residues. CDR3 in DNA: TGTGCCACACATGTTACAGGGAGCCGAGAGACCCAGTACTTC. Residues: CATHVTGSRETQYF.

As concerns this clone: A much larger clone lies a single base off, so this may be a read error. The J gene is TRBJ1-5, the V gene TRBV4-3, with unresolved D. CDR1 and CDR2 (germline): LGHNA, YSLEER. The V and J ends lost 4 bases and 1 base respectively, with 5 bases between them. The CDR3 runs 13 residues. CDR3 region: CASSPDSNQPQHF. The CDR3 DNA follows: TGCGCCAGCAGCCCGGACAGCAATCAGCCCCAGCATTTT.

The rearrangement links TRBV18 to TRBJ1-5; D uncertain. Germline CDR1 is KGHSH and CDR2 is LQKENI. Trimming pared 4 bases from V and 0 bases from J, leaving 10 bases between. This CDR3 comprises 15 residues. The CDR3 DNA reads as TGTGCCAGCTCACGGGCGGACCATAGCAATCAGCCCCAGCATTTT. Translated: CASSRADHSNQPQHF.

This clone has only one observation. The CDR3 loop is CASSLRGVGGYTF. The CDR3 nucleotides are TGTGCCAGCAGTCTAAGGGGGGTCGGTGGCTACACCTTC. This chain connects TRBV28 to TRBJ1-2, with D possibly TRBD1 on 6 matching bases. V was trimmed by 5 bases and J by 7 bases, leaving 14 bases between them. The CDR3 has 13 amino acids. The germline CDR1 and CDR2 sequences are MDHEN and SYDVKM.

This rearrangement joins TRBV4-1 to TRBJ2-1; 10 positions match TRBD2. The CDR3 has 18 amino acids. V was clipped by 0 bases and J by 3 bases; unmatched bases: 8. From germline, CDR1 is MGHRA and CDR2 YSYEKL. The CDR3 sequence: CASSQELRLAGVYNEQFF. CDR3 coding DNA: TGCGCCAGCAGCCAAGAATTGAGGCTAGCGGGAGTCTACAATGAGCAGTTCTTC.

The genes are TRBV5-4 and TRBJ2-5, with 14 bases aligning to TRBD2. In germline, CDR1 is SGHNT, CDR2 YYREEE (reference sequence). J was trimmed by 4 bases and V by 2 bases; bases with no gene match: 7. The CDR3 spans 17 residues. The CDR3 nucleotides read TGTGCCAGCAGCTTAGGGACTAGCGGGAGAACGGGAGAGACCCAGTACTTC. Its protein is CASSLGTSGRTGETQYF. The full variable domain, with the rest looked up from reference TRBV5-4 and TRBJ2-5, is ETGVTQSPTHLIKTRGQQVTLRCSSQSGHNTVSWYQQALGQGPQFIFQYYREEENGRGNFPPRFSGLQFPNYSSELNVNALELDDSALYLCASSLGTSGRTGETQYFGPGTRLLVL.

The chain has TRBV11-2 and TRBJ2-5; 8 bases are shared with TRBD2. Germline V lookup: CDR1 SGHAT, CDR2 FQNNGV. V trimming: 5 bases; J trimming: 0 bases; junction bases outside the gene matches: 8. CDR3 length: 16 residues. The DNA for the CDR3 is TGTGCCAGCAGCCCCTTTTTGCGGGAGGACCAAGAGACCCAGTACTTC. Protein: CASSPFLREDQETQYF.